This TCR beta chain was captured by sequencing in a study of blood T cells in healthy people across ages. Trimming pared 4 bases from V and 7 bases from J, leaving 19 bases between. Germline CDR1 reads MNHEY; CDR2 reads SMNVEV (reference sequence). The CDR3 is 15 amino acids. The second PCR ran about 6 to 12 cycles with a sample-barcoded 5' primer and J-beta primers. TCRdb analysed the 5' RACE reads with MiXCR anew, one entry per CDR3 protein. This repertoire shows hundreds of thousands of distinct CDR3 sequences, approximately 50% found once; its top ten account for about two fifths. The receptor was isolated from a man between 60 and 75 years old in good health. The V gene is TRBV27, the J gene TRBJ1-1; D gene uncertain. The source material was blood. The CDR3 spells CASSWSKGLTGEAFF. The CDR3 DNA reads as TGTGCCAGCAGTTGGAGTAAGGGCCTTACCGGTGAAGCTTTCTTT.